This TCR beta chain was documented in a study of shared clonotypes between healthy human individuals. In the study overall: For every donor, three CD4 naive, three CD4 memory, two CD8 naive and one CD8 memory plates were used.

The protocol was immunoSEQ multiplex PCR, while the TCRdb copy is restricted to in-frame clones and leaves out a portion. In the table there are some 2 million clones, around 95% of which are singletons. Germline CDR1 and CDR2: SNHLY and FYNNEI. The ends were cut back, 7 bases at V and 3 bases at J, with 13 bases in the middle. The CDR3 spans 13 residues. The study drew its donors from healthy HIV-negative adults without recent acute infections or vaccinations. The specimen was naive CD4+ T cells sorted from blood. The sample's subset: CD45RA+ positively selected. V is TRBV2 and J is TRBJ2-7; perhaps TRBD1 as D (5 bases). This clonotype was sampled from a man younger than 35 in good health. Here the CDR3 reads CASKKTQGYEQYF. For the CDR3, the DNA is TGTGCCAGCAAGAAGACCCAGGGCTACGAGCAGTACTTC.